These 18 T cell receptor beta chains came from one sample sequenced in a study of blood T cells in healthy people across ages. The use of a sample-barcoded 5' primer and a J-beta primer mix characterized a second PCR of roughly 6 to 11 cycles. TCRdb reanalysed the 5' RACE reads using MiXCR and keeps one entry per CDR3 protein. The sample shows over 500,000 distinct CDR3 sequences, about 26% of them seen only once. These data are also associated with another study on T cells of mothers and their children.

Sequences were obtained from blood. These TCRs come from a boy aged 2 to 9 in good health.

This clonotype was recorded a few times. The CDR3 region has the DNA TGTGCCAGCAGCTTATGGGGCCCCCCGGGAGGGACTGACAATGAGCAGTTCTTC. Protein sequence: CASSLWGPPGGTDNEQFF. The chain employs TRBV13 and TRBJ2-1; 8 bases line up with TRBD2. CDR1 is PRHDT, CDR2 FYEKMQ, per germline (reference sequence). This CDR3 is 18 amino acids long. The junction had 14 bases not matched to a gene; V was cut back by 2 bases and J by 5 bases.

The chain combines TRBV9 with TRBJ1-4; D is ambiguous. Germline CDR1 is SGDLS and CDR2 is YYNGEE. The CDR3 is made up of 14 amino acids. The ends were cut back, 3 bases at V and 5 bases at J, with 11 bases in the middle. Written as DNA, the CDR3 is TGTGCCAGCAGCGAGGGAGGTTTGAATGAAAAACTGTTTTTT. Residues: CASSEGGLNEKLFF.

This clonotype was detected a few times. The chain joins TRBV29-1 to TRBJ1-1, with D tentatively TRBD1 (6 bases). The CDR3 consists of 16 residues. Trimming pared 0 bases from V and 1 base from J, leaving 15 bases between. Germline V gene data show CDR1 as SQVTM and CDR2 as ANQGSEA. The CDR3 loop reads CSVEEVGGLRNTEAFF. In nucleotides, the CDR3 is TGCAGCGTTGAAGAAGTGGGGGGGCTGCGGAACACTGAAGCTTTCTTT.

The rearrangement uses TRBV30 and TRBJ2-7, with 8 bases matching TRBD1. This CDR3 spans 14 amino acids. The germline gives CDR1 GTSNPN, CDR2 SVGIG (reference sequence). The CDR3 coding sequence is TGTGCGGTAAGCAGGGACAGGCGATCCTACGAGCAGTACTTC. This codes for CAVSRDRRSYEQYF.

Only a few counts were recorded for this clonotype. The chain is built from TRBV7-2 and TRBJ1-6; 7 bases match TRBD1. Germline V gene lookup returns CDR1 SGHTA and CDR2 FQGNSA. Trimming removed 1 base from V and 9 bases from J; junction bases left unmatched: 9. The CDR3 sequence is 16 residues long. The DNA of the CDR3 is TGTGCCAGCAGCTTAGTCGGGATAGGGACAGCTTCACCCCTCCACTTT. Amino acids: CASSLVGIGTASPLHF.

There are many counts of this clonotype. V is TRBV25-1 and J is TRBJ1-2; D unresolved. The CDR3 spans 14 residues. The V end was cut by 6 bases, the J end by 2 bases, with 13 bases between. Germline loops: CDR1 MGHDK, CDR2 SYGVNS. CDR3 nucleotides: TGTGCCAGCAGCGAGGGAAGTTGGAACTATGGCTACACCTTC. It encodes CASSEGSWNYGYTF.

The rearrangement uses TRBV6-2 or TRBV6-3 and TRBJ2-7; no definite D call. The germline V gene has CDR1 MNHEY and CDR2 SVGEGT. CDR3 length equals 14 residues. Trimming took off 3 bases at V and 3 bases at J, with 12 bases between the two ends. In nucleotides, the CDR3 is TGTGCCAGCAGTTATAGGGCGGAGAACTACGAGCAGTACTTC. It is translated as CASSYRAENYEQYF.

The V and J genes are TRBV7-2 and TRBJ1-4; D gene uncertain. V lost 1 base and J lost 5, with 11 bases in between. This CDR3 contains 15 residues. Germline loops: CDR1 SGHTA, CDR2 FQGNSA. The CDR3 protein is CASSLGEGRNEKLFF. As DNA, the CDR3 is TGTGCCAGCAGCTTAGGTGAAGGGAGGAATGAAAAACTGTTTTTT.

The chain is built from TRBV2 and TRBJ2-5; TRBD2 matches at 8 bases. This CDR3 spans 14 amino acids. Unmatched junction bases numbered 6, after V lost 7 bases and J lost 2 bases. Per germline, CDR1 SNHLY and CDR2 FYNNEI. Written as DNA, the CDR3 is TGTGCCAGCAAACCCATAGCGGGGCAAGAGACCCAGTACTTC. It encodes CASKPIAGQETQYF.

This clonotype was seen a handful of times. The CDR3 nucleotides are TGTGCCAGCAGACGTGGGACTAGCGGGGCTGGGGCCAACGTCCTGACTTTC. Amino acid sequence: CASRRGTSGAGANVLTF. The V call is TRBV7-9, the J call TRBJ2-6; 13 nucleotides align to TRBD2. The CDR3 extends over 17 amino acids. The trim removed 6 bases at V and 2 bases at J, leaving 4 bases unmatched. From germline, CDR1 is SEHNR and CDR2 FQNEAQ (reference sequence).

The rearrangement joins TRBV5-1 to TRBJ2-3; 12 positions match TRBD2. Trimming removed 4 bases from V and 2 bases from J; junction bases left unmatched: 5. Germline CDR1 reads SGHRS; CDR2 reads YFSETQ. This CDR3 has 16 amino acids. This CDR3 reads CASSPRTSGATDTQYF. In DNA form, the CDR3 reads TGCGCCAGCAGCCCCCGGACTAGCGGGGCCACAGATACGCAGTATTTT.

This clonotype was detected a few times. CDR3 protein: CASTPGLGDTGELFF. DNA of the CDR3: TGTGCCAGCACCCCGGGACTAGGAGACACCGGGGAGCTGTTTTTT. This chain uses TRBV6-5 with TRBJ2-2; 8 bases align to TRBD2. The V and J ends lost 7 bases and 3 bases, in that order; junction bases with no gene match: 7. The V gene's germline CDR1 is MNHEY and CDR2 SVGAGI. The CDR3 spans 15 residues.

This clonotype was observed a handful of times. The gene calls are TRBV7-9 and TRBJ2-5; D call uncertain. The V and J ends lost 1 base and 3 bases respectively, with 9 bases between them. The CDR3 consists of 14 residues. Germline CDR1 SEHNR, CDR2 FQNEAQ (reference sequence). The CDR3 DNA reads TGTGCCAGCAGCTTAGTGGACGGAAAAGAGACCCAGTACTTC. Translation gives CASSLVDGKETQYF.

This clonotype turned up a few times. The chain links TRBV12-3 or TRBV12-4 to TRBJ1-2, with 7 bases fitting TRBD1. The CDR3 spans 14 residues. Unmatched junction bases numbered 7, after V lost 4 bases and J lost 5 bases. DNA of the CDR3: TGTGCCAGCAGTTACAGGGGAGGGTCGTATGGCTACACCTTC. Residues: CASSYRGGSYGYTF.

As concerns this clonotype: The conserved phenylalanine or tryptophan is not found at the CDR3 terminus, so this likely reflects a read error. The DNA is omitted, as the CDR3 cannot be located on it reliably, and the CDR3 follows TCRdb's listing. The rearrangement uses TRBV20-1 and TRBJ2-7; the listed D gene, TRBD2, was not tested against the DNA. Germline lookup yields CDR1 DFQATT and CDR2 SNEGSKA (reference sequence). The CDR3 spans 8 amino acids, including both terminal residues. CDR3 amino acids: CSARVVAG.

This clonotype was seen a handful of times. This chain connects TRBV29-1 to TRBJ1-2, with 7 bases that match TRBD1. The length of the CDR3 is 13 residues. The germline gives CDR1 SQVTM, CDR2 ANQGSEA. V dropped 6 bases and J dropped 6; count of bases not matched to a gene: 10. This CDR3 is CSVARGQSDGYTF. The CDR3, as DNA: TGCAGCGTCGCCCGGGGACAGTCGGATGGCTACACCTTC. Combining the CDR3 with reference TRBV29-1 and TRBJ1-2 gives the whole variable domain SAVISQKPSRDICQRGTSLTIQCQVDSQVTMMFWYRQQPGQSLTLIATANQGSEATYESGFVIDKFPISRPNLTFSTLTVSNMSPEDSSIYLCSVARGQSDGYTFGSGTRLTVV.

The chain combines TRBV19 with TRBJ2-1, with TRBD2 matching over 9 bases. The J call is in doubt because the DNA end fits TRBJ2-7 better. CDR3 length: 15 amino acids. Germline V CDR1 and CDR2: LNHDA, SQIVND (reference sequence). CDR3 loop: CASSSGLAPLNEQYF. CDR3 nucleotides: TGTGCCAGTAGTAGCGGACTAGCGCCCCTGAACGAGCAGTACTTC.

In this sample, this clonotype turned up a few times. The V and J genes are TRBV7-6 and TRBJ2-2, with D uncertain. The CDR3 spans 13 residues. Germline CDR1 reads SGHVS; CDR2 reads FNYEAQ. The ends were cut back, 2 bases at V and 3 bases at J, with 4 bases in the middle. The CDR3 coding sequence is TGTGCCAGCAGCTTATTATACACCGGGGAGCTGTTTTTT. Amino acids: CASSLLYTGELFF.